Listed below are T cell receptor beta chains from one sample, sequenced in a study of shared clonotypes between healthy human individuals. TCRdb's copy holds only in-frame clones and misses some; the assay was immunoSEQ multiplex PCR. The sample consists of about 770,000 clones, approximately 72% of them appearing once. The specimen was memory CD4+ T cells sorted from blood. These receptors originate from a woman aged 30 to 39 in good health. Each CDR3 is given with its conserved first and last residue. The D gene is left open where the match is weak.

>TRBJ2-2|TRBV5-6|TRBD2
CASSQMTSGDLNTGELFF
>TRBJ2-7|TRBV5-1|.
CASSLEQGGYEQYF
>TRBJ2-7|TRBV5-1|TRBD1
CASSRDRGYEQYF
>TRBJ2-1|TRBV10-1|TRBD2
CASSRAGESYNEQFF
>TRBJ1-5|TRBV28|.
CASSWLLGYSNQPQHF
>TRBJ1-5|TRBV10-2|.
CASARTGGDQPQHF
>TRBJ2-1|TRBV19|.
CASSRTGTPTYNEQFF
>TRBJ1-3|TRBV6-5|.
CASSYTGSAGNTIYF
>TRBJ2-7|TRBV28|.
CASSLSTDFATYEQYF
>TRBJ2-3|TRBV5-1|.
CATRPGNQITDTQYF
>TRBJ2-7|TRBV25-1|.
CASSEYTPQSYEQYF
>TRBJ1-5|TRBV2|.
CASRGPGDQPQHF
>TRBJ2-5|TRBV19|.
CASSGAARQETQYF
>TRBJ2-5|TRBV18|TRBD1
CASSPGQGAETQYF
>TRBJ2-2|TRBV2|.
CASSPMGAGELFF
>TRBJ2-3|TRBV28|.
CASRKQRRGDTQYF
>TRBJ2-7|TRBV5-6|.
CASSLAGAQSSYEQYF
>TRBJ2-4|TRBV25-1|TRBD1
CASSETGTENIQYF
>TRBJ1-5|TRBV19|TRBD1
CASSIGTGVLNSNQPQHF
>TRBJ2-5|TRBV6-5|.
CASSYDGRQETQYF
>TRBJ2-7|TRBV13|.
CASSLRPGEEQYF
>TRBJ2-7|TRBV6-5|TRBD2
CASSSTAGTSGNEQYF
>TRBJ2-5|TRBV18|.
CASSPPAETQYF
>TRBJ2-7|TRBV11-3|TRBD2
CASSPPGTSIYEQYF
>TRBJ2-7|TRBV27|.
CASSRGDSYEQYF
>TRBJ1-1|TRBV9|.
CASSVGTTDTEAFF
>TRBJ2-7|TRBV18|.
CASSPGSGLGDEQYF
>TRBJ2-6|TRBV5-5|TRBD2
CASSLASGDSGANVLTF
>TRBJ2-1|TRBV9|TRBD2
CASSEGLAGGYNEQFF
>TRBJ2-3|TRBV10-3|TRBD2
CAISFNAGGTTDTQYF
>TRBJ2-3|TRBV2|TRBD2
CASTRLAGADTQYF
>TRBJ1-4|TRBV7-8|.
CASSSRKWVNEKLFF
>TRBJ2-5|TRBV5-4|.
CASSLKRTGGETQYF
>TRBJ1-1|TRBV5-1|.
CASSLYQGNTEAFF
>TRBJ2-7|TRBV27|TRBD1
CASSLRRTGGFEQYF
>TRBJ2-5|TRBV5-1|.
CASSWDPGVQETQYF
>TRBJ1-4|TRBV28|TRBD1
CASSSQTGGGEKLFF
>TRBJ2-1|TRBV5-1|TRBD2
CASSLGLAVNEQFF
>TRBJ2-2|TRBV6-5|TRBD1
CASSYRPPTGSGELFF
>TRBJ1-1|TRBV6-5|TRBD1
CASSSWGQGYTEAFF
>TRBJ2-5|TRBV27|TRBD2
CANSPLAGVETQYF
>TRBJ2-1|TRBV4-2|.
CASSQEDESAEQFF
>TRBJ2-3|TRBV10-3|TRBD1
CAIRGQPDTQYF
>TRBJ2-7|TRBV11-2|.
CASTNASASYEQYF
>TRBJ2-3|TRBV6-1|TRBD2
CASSETAGDASDTQYF
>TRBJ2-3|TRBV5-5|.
CASSLGRLGDTQYF
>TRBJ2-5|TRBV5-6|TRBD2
CASNRLAGGGETQYF
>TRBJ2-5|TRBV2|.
CASGLTRETQYF
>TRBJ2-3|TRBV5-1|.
CASSLAPGQGGDTQYF
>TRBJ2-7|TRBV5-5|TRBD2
CASSLEPGLAGPTYEQYF
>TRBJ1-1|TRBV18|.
CASSPLTGHTMNTEAFF
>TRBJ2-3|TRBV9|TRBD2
CASTAGALTDTQYF
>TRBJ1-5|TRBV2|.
CASSEVRMGQPQHF
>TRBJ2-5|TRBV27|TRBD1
CASRRGTGLFQETQYF
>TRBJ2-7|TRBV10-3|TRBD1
CAISESGQGYSQYF